A single sample is the source of the 6 T cell receptor beta chains below, sequenced in a study of blood T cell repertoires in COVID-19. The data were produced by immunoSEQ multiplex PCR, yet TCRdb's version contains in-frame clones alone and is incomplete. The sample yields under 250,000 clones, about 88% seen once. Sample: peripheral blood. Receptor source: a man between 50 and 59 years old who had recovered from COVID-19.

This chain uses TRBV9 with TRBJ2-7; the match to TRBD2 covers 7 bases. This CDR3 region has 15 residues. V dropped 0 bases and J dropped 6; count of bases not matched to a gene: 9. The germline V gene encodes CDR1 SGDLS and CDR2 YYNGEE. The CDR3: CASSVDASGGSEQYF. CDR3 sequence (DNA): TGTGCCAGCAGCGTAGACGCTAGCGGAGGCAGCGAGCAGTACTTC.

The chain couples TRBV18 to TRBJ1-6, with 7 bases that match TRBD1. CDR1 is KGHSH and CDR2 is LQKENI in the germline V gene. The ends lost 5 bases at V and 7 bases at J; junction bases unmatched: 11. The CDR3 covers 16 residues. CDR3 sequence (DNA): TGTGCCAGCTCAGACCGACAGGGCCAGGCGAATTCACCCCTCCACTTT. Amino acid sequence: CASSDRQGQANSPLHF. The whole variable domain, filled in from reference TRBV18 and TRBJ1-6, reads NAGVMQNPRHLVRRRGQEARLRCSPMKGHSHVYWYRQLPEEGLKFMVYLQKENIIDESGMPKERFSAEFPKEGPSILRIQQVVRGDSAAYFCASSDRQGQANSPLHFGNGTRLTVT.

The V call is TRBV7-7, the J call TRBJ2-7, with 8 bases that match TRBD2. Germline CDR1 and CDR2: SSHAT and FNYEAQ (reference sequence). This CDR3 is 15 amino acids long. Trimming removed 6 bases from V and 0 bases from J; junction bases left unmatched: 7. CDR3 sequence (DNA): TGTGCCAGCAGTCGTAGTAGCGGGGCCTCCTACGAGCAGTACTTC. The encoded protein is CASSRSSGASYEQYF.

The CDR3 spells CASSWGLGYEQYF. CDR3 sequence (DNA): TGTGCCAGCAGTTGGGGACTAGGCTACGAGCAGTACTTC. The chain recombines TRBV27 with TRBJ2-7; 8 bases map to TRBD2. The germline CDR1 and CDR2 sequences are MNHEY and SMNVEV (reference sequence). This CDR3 comprises 13 residues. The junction had 2 bases not matched to a gene; V was cut back by 4 bases and J by 3 bases.

This chain joins TRBV5-4 and TRBJ2-5, with 9 bases that match TRBD2. J lost 5 bases, V lost 2 bases, and 13 bases had no gene match. This CDR3 has 17 residues. Germline assignment: CDR1 SGHNT and CDR2 YYREEE (reference sequence). The CDR3 region is CASSLGRIAGVRETQYF. DNA for the CDR3: TGTGCCAGCAGCTTAGGACGAATAGCGGGAGTTAGGGAGACCCAGTACTTC.

The chain uses TRBV6-5 and TRBJ2-7; D might be TRBD2 (5 bases). This CDR3 contains 13 residues. Germline V CDR1 and CDR2: MNHEY, SVGAGI. Trimming took 2 bases from V and 4 from J, leaving 9 bases between them. DNA of the CDR3: TGTGCCAGCAGTTACGGGAGAAGGTACGAGCAGTACTTC. Its protein is CASSYGRRYEQYF.